What follows is one TCR beta chain and its context. Per the original data handling: For nucleated cells, counts were estimated from reference gene primer amplification. The protocol was immunoSEQ multiplex PCR, while the TCRdb copy is restricted to in-frame clones and leaves out a portion. V, J and clone size are those of that table, while D and trimming were read from the DNA. Here the sample spans more than 35,000 clones, about 88% being singletons. The data were taken from a study of blood T cell repertoires in COVID-19. About the research overall: Sites across the United States, Italy and Spain contributed samples from acute and convalescent COVID-19. In each case, the material was cDNA or gDNA derived from T cells, B-cell-depleted T cells, or PBMCs.

V lost 8 bases, J lost 12 bases, and 14 bases lay in between. Germline V gene sequence: CDR1 SNHLY, CDR2 FYNNEI. The CDR3 covers 11 residues. The sample comprised peripheral blood. This sequence joins TRBV2 and TRBJ2-1, with D possibly matching TRBD2 (6 bases). This TCR was recovered from a human donor in a cohort sampled during active COVID-19. The CDR3 reads CASDRGSRQFF. The CDR3 DNA reads as TGTGCCAGCGACCGGGGGTCAAGGCAGTTCTTC.